This is a list of T cell receptor beta chains from one sample in a study of T cell responses to AZD1222 COVID-19 vaccine. Clones were read by immunoSEQ multiplex PCR, and TCRdb kept only the in-frame ones, dropping some. Here the sample spans about 180,000 clones, 90% to 95% being singletons. The sequenced sample was peripheral blood, obtained 28 days after the second AZD1222 dose. Receptor source: an adult who received the AZD1222 COVID-19 vaccine. Each CDR3 is given with its conserved first and last residue. A D gene is named only where the DNA matches it firmly. Not all rows give a size; the values are once, few, many and, for expanded clones, a class.

J gene: TRBJ1-1
D gene: .
clone size: once
V gene: TRBV18
CDR3 protein: CASSSGQNTEAFF
CDR3 DNA: TGTGCCAGCTCGTCGGGACAGAACACTGAAGCTTTCTTT

J gene: TRBJ1-2
D gene: TRBD1
clone size: .
V gene: TRBV6-5
CDR3 protein: CASRSGQGMFYGYTF
CDR3 DNA: TGTGCCAGCAGATCAGGACAGGGGATGTTCTATGGCTACACCTTC

J gene: TRBJ2-2
D gene: .
clone size: .
V gene: TRBV7-3
CDR3 protein: CASSSQRTGELFF
CDR3 DNA: TGTGCCAGCAGCTCCCAGCGAACCGGGGAGCTGTTTTTT

J gene: TRBJ2-3
D gene: .
clone size: .
V gene: TRBV9
CDR3 protein: CASSVSTGTSTDTQYF
CDR3 DNA: TGTGCCAGCAGCGTATCTACCGGGACTAGCACAGATACGCAGTATTTT

J gene: TRBJ2-3
D gene: TRBD2
clone size: .
V gene: TRBV30
CDR3 protein: CAWSLMAGVIGDTQYF
CDR3 DNA: TGTGCCTGGAGTCTCATGGCGGGAGTGATCGGGGATACGCAGTATTTT

J gene: TRBJ2-7
D gene: .
clone size: .
V gene: TRBV11-3
CDR3 protein: CASSLEGTRASEQYF
CDR3 DNA: TGTGCCAGCAGCTTAGAAGGGACCAGGGCTTCCGAGCAGTACTTC

J gene: TRBJ2-1
D gene: TRBD2
clone size: .
V gene: TRBV7-9
CDR3 protein: CASSPSRSAGVNNEQFF
CDR3 DNA: TGTGCCAGCAGCCCGAGTCGGTCAGCGGGGGTTAACAATGAGCAGTTCTTC

J gene: TRBJ2-5
D gene: TRBD1
clone size: .
V gene: TRBV5-6
CDR3 protein: CASSPPGQGVETQYF
CDR3 DNA: TGTGCCAGCAGCCCCCCCGGGCAGGGGGTTGAGACCCAGTACTTC

J gene: TRBJ2-7
D gene: TRBD2
clone size: .
V gene: TRBV7-2
CDR3 protein: CASSPAGGAYQQYF
CDR3 DNA: TGTGCCAGCAGCCCCGCCGGGGGGGCTTATCAGCAGTACTTC

J gene: TRBJ1-1
D gene: .
clone size: .
V gene: TRBV5-4
CDR3 protein: CASSLAVGREAFF
CDR3 DNA: TGTGCCAGCAGCTTAGCGGTTGGTAGAGAAGCTTTCTTT

J gene: TRBJ2-3
D gene: .
clone size: .
V gene: TRBV5-1
CDR3 protein: CASRASNSGTGTDTQYF
CDR3 DNA: TGCGCCAGCAGGGCCTCTAATAGCGGGACAGGGACAGATACGCAGTATTTT

J gene: TRBJ1-1
D gene: .
clone size: .
V gene: TRBV11-3
CDR3 protein: CASSLSGANTEAFF
CDR3 DNA: TGTGCCAGCAGCTTAAGCGGGGCGAACACTGAAGCTTTCTTT

J gene: TRBJ1-1
D gene: .
clone size: .
V gene: TRBV27
CDR3 protein: CASSLSLRVASTEAFF
CDR3 DNA: TGTGCCAGCAGTTTATCGTTAAGGGTGGCGAGCACTGAAGCTTTCTTT

J gene: TRBJ1-4
D gene: .
clone size: .
V gene: TRBV6-4
CDR3 protein: CASSVGTAPNEKLFF
CDR3 DNA: TGTGCCAGCAGTGTCGGGACCGCGCCTAATGAAAAACTGTTTTTT

J gene: TRBJ2-1
D gene: TRBD2
clone size: .
V gene: TRBV19
CDR3 protein: CASSILAGGLNEQFF
CDR3 DNA: TGTGCCAGTAGTATTCTAGCGGGGGGCTTAAATGAGCAGTTCTTC

J gene: TRBJ2-1
D gene: TRBD1
clone size: .
V gene: TRBV6-5
CDR3 protein: CASSYADRVEQFF
CDR3 DNA: TGTGCCAGCAGTTACGCGGACAGGGTCGAGCAGTTCTTC

J gene: TRBJ1-6
D gene: .
clone size: .
V gene: TRBV11-1
CDR3 protein: CASSLAGISPLHF
CDR3 DNA: TGTGCCAGCAGCTTAGCGGGGATCTCACCCCTCCACTTT

J gene: TRBJ1-5
D gene: .
clone size: .
V gene: TRBV27
CDR3 protein: CASGSGAQQPQHF
CDR3 DNA: TGTGCCAGCGGTTCAGGGGCCCAACAGCCCCAGCATTTT

J gene: TRBJ2-3
D gene: TRBD2
clone size: .
V gene: TRBV2
CDR3 protein: CASIRLAPHTDTQYF
CDR3 DNA: TGTGCCAGCATAAGACTAGCTCCGCACACAGATACGCAGTATTTT

J gene: TRBJ2-3
D gene: .
clone size: .
V gene: TRBV7-3
CDR3 protein: CASSLGGSGGDTQYF
CDR3 DNA: TGTGCCAGCAGCTTAGGGGGATCCGGTGGGGATACGCAGTATTTT

J gene: TRBJ1-4
D gene: .
clone size: .
V gene: TRBV15
CDR3 protein: CATSRLGSGEKLFF
CDR3 DNA: TGTGCCACCAGCAGGTTAGGGTCAGGTGAAAAACTGTTTTTT

J gene: TRBJ1-1
D gene: TRBD1
clone size: .
V gene: TRBV2
CDR3 protein: CASQMGQTNTEAFF
CDR3 DNA: TGTGCCAGCCAAATGGGACAGACGAACACTGAAGCTTTCTTT

J gene: TRBJ1-2
D gene: .
clone size: .
V gene: TRBV2
CDR3 protein: CASISAGRGYTF
CDR3 DNA: TGTGCCAGCATTTCCGCGGGGCGGGGCTACACCTTC

J gene: TRBJ2-2
D gene: .
clone size: .
V gene: TRBV7-9
CDR3 protein: CASSLTSNTGELFF
CDR3 DNA: TGTGCCAGCAGTCTGACTTCGAACACCGGGGAGCTGTTTTTT

J gene: TRBJ1-4
D gene: .
clone size: .
V gene: TRBV18
CDR3 protein: CASSPTGLPGEKLFF
CDR3 DNA: TGTGCCAGCTCACCAACCGGGCTTCCGGGGGAAAAACTGTTTTTT

J gene: TRBJ2-1
D gene: TRBD2
clone size: .
V gene: TRBV4-1
CDR3 protein: CASSPGTSGLYNEQFF
CDR3 DNA: TGCGCCAGCAGCCCCGGGACTAGCGGGCTATACAATGAGCAGTTCTTC

J gene: TRBJ1-4
D gene: .
clone size: .
V gene: TRBV6-5
CDR3 protein: CASRSWGVNEKLFF
CDR3 DNA: TGTGCCAGCAGGTCCTGGGGGGTTAATGAAAAACTGTTTTTT